The 12 T cell receptor beta chains reported below all come from one sample, sequenced in a study of Tregs in tolerant kidney transplant recipients. The assay was immunoSEQ multiplex PCR, and TCRdb's table has in-frame clones only and misses some. The table lists fewer than 20,000 clones, about half of them singletons, with over 3% in the top ten. Recipient PBMCs carried a CFSE label and met irradiated graft donor PBMCs for more than five days before FACS sorting. These receptors have no known antigen. The source was CD4+ T cells from blood cultured with allogeneic cells, collected before the transplant. These receptors all come from a human patient who received a combined kidney and bone marrow transplant.

On this clone: Additional DNA sequences in this sample encode the identical CDR3. The chain carries TRBV7-9 and TRBJ1-6, with D hard to call. Germline loops: CDR1 SEHNR, CDR2 FQNEAQ (reference sequence). Between the trimmed V and J ends, which lost 0 bases and 13 bases, there was a span of 10 bases. There are 13 residues in the CDR3. The CDR3 coding sequence is TGTGCCAGCAGCTTAGCGGAGGGATCCCCCCTCCACTTT. Translation gives CASSLAEGSPLHF.

This clone is judged medium-sized. This chain links TRBV7-2 with TRBJ1-2; D call uncertain. The CDR3 totals 13 residues. Germline CDR1 and CDR2: SGHTA and FQGNSA. Trimming shortened V by 0 bases and J by 7 bases, and 9 bases separated the two germline ends. The CDR3 DNA reads as TGTGCCAGCAGCTTAGCCGGGAGCGGTGGCTACACCTTC. Protein sequence: CASSLAGSGGYTF.

The V gene is TRBV11-2, the J gene TRBJ2-3; the match to TRBD2 covers 10 bases. Unmatched junction bases numbered 6, after V lost 1 base and J lost 2 bases. There are 17 residues in the CDR3. CDR1 and CDR2 from the germline V gene are SGHAT and FQNNGV. CDR3 nucleotides: TGTGCCAGCAGCTTAGGGCAACTAGCGGGACCCACAGATACGCAGTATTTT. Its protein product is CASSLGQLAGPTDTQYF.

This clone was found a few times. CDR3 protein: CASSLSQGTTYNEQFF. DNA of the CDR3: TGTGCCAGCAGCTTGTCCCAGGGAACGACCTACAATGAGCAGTTCTTC. V is TRBV5-4 and J is TRBJ2-1; maybe TRBD1 (5 bases). V was cut by 1 base and J by 2 bases, with 13 bases left in between. The germline CDR1 and CDR2 sequences are SGHNT and YYREEE (reference sequence). This CDR3 is built from 16 residues.

The CDR3 bases are TGTGCCAGCAGCTCCACAGGGAGTTCGGCCTACGAGCAGTACTTC. Translated, it gives CASSSTGSSAYEQYF. The gene calls are TRBV28 and TRBJ2-7, with a tentative D call TRBD1 (6 bases). Germline V CDR1 and CDR2: MDHEN, SYDVKM. The CDR3 extends over 15 amino acids. Trimming stripped 6 bases from V and 2 bases from J, with 17 bases between.

V is TRBV5-5 and J is TRBJ1-6; D possibly corresponds to TRBD1 (6 bases). Trimming took 4 bases from V and 3 from J, leaving 8 bases between them. The CDR3 is made up of 14 amino acids. Germline V gene data show CDR1 as SGHKS and CDR2 as YYEKEE (reference sequence). For the CDR3, the DNA is TGTGCCAGCAGCCGACAGGTCTATAATTCACCCCTCCACTTT. Translating it yields CASSRQVYNSPLHF.

Relative to its sample, this clone is medium-sized. The genes are TRBV6-6 and TRBJ2-7; TRBD2 might be the D (7 bases). Trimming left V 7 bases short and J 0 bases short, with 16 bases between. The CDR3 has 15 amino acids. Germline values: CDR1 MNHNY, CDR2 SVGAGI (reference sequence). CDR3 in amino acids: CASTPGGGLSYEQYF. DNA for the CDR3: TGTGCCAGCACCCCAGGCGGGGGCCTCTCCTACGAGCAGTACTTC.

This clone was found a few times. The rearrangement links TRBV6-1 to TRBJ2-5; D might be TRBD1 (6 bases). Per germline, CDR1 MNHNS and CDR2 SASEGT. This CDR3 has 13 residues. Trimming removed 5 bases at V and 3 bases at J, with 10 bases between. CDR3 sequence reads: CASSYSGEETQYF. CDR3 bases: TGTGCCAGCAGTTATTCAGGGGAAGAGACCCAGTACTTC.

The chain carries TRBV10-2 and TRBJ2-5, with a weak D call TRBD1 (6 bases). The V gene's germline CDR1 is WSHSY and CDR2 SAAADI. The V gene lost 3 bases and the J gene lost 4 bases, with 12 bases spanning the gap. There are 14 residues in the CDR3. The CDR3 loop is CASSETGSRETQYF. CDR3 coding DNA: TGCGCCAGCAGTGAAACAGGGTCCAGAGAGACCCAGTACTTC.

This clone was found a few times. The junction differs from germline at one of its ends, possibly a read error. The chain uses TRBV6-4 and TRBJ2-3, with D perhaps TRBD1 (5 bases). CDR3 size: 16 residues. Germline V gene lookup returns CDR1 MRHNA and CDR2 SNTAGT. This CDR3 is CASSYSRATTADTQYF. The CDR3 DNA sequence: TGTGCCAGCAGTTACTCCAGGGCCACAACGGCAGATACGCAGTATTTT.

The V and J genes are TRBV6-4 and TRBJ1-2, with 8 bases aligning to TRBD1. V was clipped by 5 bases and J by 7 bases; unmatched bases: 9. The CDR3 totals 14 residues. Germline CDR1 MRHNA, CDR2 SNTAGT. The CDR3 protein is CASSQTGGALGYTF. The CDR3 DNA reads as TGTGCCAGCAGTCAAACAGGGGGGGCTCTTGGCTACACCTTC.

This sequence joins TRBV4-2 and TRBJ2-1, with 12 bases fitting TRBD2. V was pared by 1 base and J by 9 bases, with 10 bases of the junction left unmatched. Germline loops: CDR1 LGHNA, CDR2 YNFKEQ. The CDR3 has 17 amino acids. The CDR3 bases are TGTGCCAGCAGCCAAGGCGGGAGGACTAGCGGGATAGTTGAGCAGTTCTTC. Its translation: CASSQGGRTSGIVEQFF.